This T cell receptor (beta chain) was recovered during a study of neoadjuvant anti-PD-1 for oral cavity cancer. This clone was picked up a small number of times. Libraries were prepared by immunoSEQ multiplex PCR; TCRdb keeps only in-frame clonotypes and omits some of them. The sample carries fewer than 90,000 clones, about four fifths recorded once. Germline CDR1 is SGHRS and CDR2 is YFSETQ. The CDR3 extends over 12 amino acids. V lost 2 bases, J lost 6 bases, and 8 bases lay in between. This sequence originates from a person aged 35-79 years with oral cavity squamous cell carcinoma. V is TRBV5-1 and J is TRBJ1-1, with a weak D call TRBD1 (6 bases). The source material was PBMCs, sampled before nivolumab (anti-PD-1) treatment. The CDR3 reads CASSFGGAEAFF. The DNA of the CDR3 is TGCGCCAGCAGCTTTGGGGGCGCTGAAGCTTTCTTT.